These 30 T cell receptor beta chains were sequenced from one sample in a study of shared T cell receptors in the human thymus. Measured with immunoSEQ multiplex PCR; TCRdb has only the in-frame clones, and not every one. The table has hundreds of thousands of clones, 70% to 90% seen once. Separately, the same data were catalogued under a study of human thymus T cells.

The sequenced sample was thymocytes. These receptors were obtained from a boy younger than two with a congenital heart defect.

J is TRBJ2-7 and V is TRBV29-1; TRBD2 agrees at 9 bases. Germline V CDR1 and CDR2: SQVTM, ANQGSEA. The CDR3 spans 13 residues. Germline trimming cut 3 bases from V and 6 bases from J; bases unmatched to any gene: 6. The CDR3 reads CSVDAGGPSEQYF. Written as DNA, the CDR3 is TGCAGCGTTGATGCGGGAGGGCCCAGCGAGCAGTACTTC.

The rearrangement links TRBV5-5 to TRBJ1-5; 9 bases are shared with TRBD1. The germline CDR1 and CDR2 sequences are SGHKS and YYEKEE (reference sequence). CDR3 length: 15 residues. V lost 4 bases to trimming and J lost 7 bases; unmatched junction nucleotides: 9. The CDR3: CASSETGGSEQPQHF. CDR3 in DNA: TGTGCCAGCAGCGAGACAGGGGGGTCGGAACAGCCCCAGCATTTT.

The chain couples TRBV18 to TRBJ1-1; D perhaps matches TRBD1 (6 bases). The CDR3 has 13 amino acids. Germline CDR1 and CDR2: KGHSH and LQKENI. V was trimmed by 5 bases and J by 7 bases, leaving 14 bases between them. This CDR3 reads CASSSDSYYEAFF. The CDR3 nucleotides are TGTGCCAGCTCATCGGACAGCTATTATGAAGCTTTCTTT. Combining the CDR3 with reference TRBV18 and TRBJ1-1 gives the whole variable domain NAGVMQNPRHLVRRRGQEARLRCSPMKGHSHVYWYRQLPEEGLKFMVYLQKENIIDESGMPKERFSAEFPKEGPSILRIQQVVRGDSAAYFCASSSDSYYEAFFGQGTRLTVV.

The V call is TRBV30, the J call TRBJ2-7, with D perhaps TRBD2 (5 bases). There are 15 residues in the CDR3. V lost 0 bases and J 3 bases, leaving 15 bases between the germline ends. The germline V gene has CDR1 GTSNPN and CDR2 SVGIG (reference sequence). The CDR3 region is CAWSVGGLFSYEQYF. In DNA, the CDR3 is TGTGCCTGGAGTGTCGGAGGTCTCTTCAGCTACGAGCAGTACTTC.

This sequence joins TRBV23-1 and TRBJ1-2; D perhaps matches TRBD1 (6 bases). TRBV23-1 is placed among ORFs of uncertain function. Between the trimmed V and J ends, which lost 5 bases and 7 bases, there was a span of 20 bases. CDR3 length equals 15 residues. CDR3 residues: CASSSENRVPRGYTF. As DNA, the CDR3 is TGCGCCAGCAGTTCGGAGAACAGGGTCCCACGTGGCTACACCTTC.

This chain joins TRBV28 and TRBJ2-7; TRBD1 agrees at 10 bases. The ends lost 2 bases at V and 6 bases at J; junction bases unmatched: 4. The CDR3 runs 14 residues. Looked up from germline, CDR1 is MDHEN and CDR2 is SYDVKM. CDR3 loop: CASSLRTGGGEQYF. In nucleotides, the CDR3 is TGTGCCAGCAGTTTACGGACAGGGGGTGGCGAGCAGTACTTC.

The count of this clone is one. J is TRBJ2-7 and V is TRBV27; 7 bases are shared with TRBD2. Germline-derived CDR1 and CDR2 are MNHEY and SMNVEV (reference sequence). The CDR3 contains 14 residues. Trimming cost V 2 bases and J 3 bases; bases outside gene matches: 4. The CDR3 DNA reads as TGTGCCAGCAGTTTACGCGGGAGCCGCTACGAGCAGTACTTC. Translating it yields CASSLRGSRYEQYF.

In this sample, this clone turned up once. This chain links TRBV28 with TRBJ1-5; the match to TRBD1 covers 7 bases. V lost 6 bases and J lost 4; bases outside the gene matches: 0. Germline V gene data show CDR1 as MDHEN and CDR2 as SYDVKM. This CDR3 has 12 residues. CDR3 DNA: TGTGCCAGCAGGGACAGGAATCAGCCCCAGCATTTT. Translated: CASRDRNQPQHF.

V usage is TRBV28 and J usage is TRBJ1-1; 8 bases map to TRBD1. The CDR3 has 14 amino acids. Trimming removed 4 bases from V and 4 bases from J; junction bases left unmatched: 5. Germline CDR1 and CDR2: MDHEN and SYDVKM. The CDR3: CASSYGTGGTEAFF. In DNA, the CDR3 is TGTGCCAGCAGTTACGGCACAGGGGGCACTGAAGCTTTCTTT.

V gene TRBV28 combines with J gene TRBJ2-1; maybe TRBD2 (5 bases). Germline assignment: CDR1 MDHEN and CDR2 SYDVKM. This CDR3 comprises 14 residues. The V end lost 2 bases, the J end lost 6 bases, and 11 bases lay between the germline ends. DNA for the CDR3: TGTGCCAGCAGTTTAAGGCGGACTTCCAATGAGCAGTTCTTC. Protein product: CASSLRRTSNEQFF.

The chain combines TRBV6-1 with TRBJ2-2; perhaps TRBD2 as D (6 bases). In germline, CDR1 is MNHNS, CDR2 SASEGT. The CDR3 loop spans 19 amino acids. The V and J ends lost 2 bases and 4 bases respectively, with 23 bases between them. DNA for the CDR3: TGTGCCAGCAGTGAACCAAGCATAGGAGGGAGGAAGGGCACCGGGGAGCTGTTTTTT. It yields the protein CASSEPSIGGRKGTGELFF.

As for this clone: The sample contains more than one DNA sequence encoding this CDR3. The chain has TRBV20-1 and TRBJ1-6; tentative D call: TRBD1 (5 bases). Germline V CDR1 and CDR2: DFQATT, SNEGSKA (reference sequence). There are 11 residues in the CDR3. Trimming left V 6 bases short and J 13 bases short, with 13 bases between. The CDR3 spells CSAQGSAPLHF. The CDR3 DNA reads as TGCAGTGCCCAGGGTTCGGCCCCCCTCCACTTT.

The chain employs TRBV27 and TRBJ2-1; maybe TRBD1 (6 bases). The length of the CDR3 is 14 residues. Germline V lookup: CDR1 MNHEY, CDR2 SMNVEV (reference sequence). Trimming left V 6 bases short and J 4 bases short, with 13 bases between. The DNA of the CDR3 is TGTGCCAGCAGAGACCGGACAGTTTACAATGAGCAGTTCTTC. The encoded protein is CASRDRTVYNEQFF.

The CDR3 DNA reads TGTGCCAGCAGCTTGGGTCAGGTCACCAATGAGCAGTTCTTC. Translated: CASSLGQVTNEQFF. The J gene is TRBJ2-1, the V gene TRBV5-6; unclear D gene. The CDR3 loop spans 14 amino acids. V was shortened by 0 bases and J by 6 bases, with 10 bases between the two germline ends. Germline-derived CDR1 and CDR2 are SGHDT and YYEEEE.

This clone was observed a handful of times. J is TRBJ1-2 and V is TRBV29-1; possibly TRBD1 for D (5 bases). Germline V lookup: CDR1 SQVTM, CDR2 ANQGSEA. CDR3 size: 16 residues. V dropped 4 bases and J dropped 3 bases, with 21 bases sitting between them. The chain's CDR3 is CSVVSGDRQMDYGYTF. In DNA form, the CDR3 reads TGCAGCGTTGTGTCGGGGGACCGTCAAATGGACTATGGCTACACCTTC.

CDR3 sequence: CASSSTGGIGELFF. DNA of the CDR3: TGTGCCAGCAGCTCGACAGGGGGAATCGGGGAGCTGTTTTTT. This sequence joins TRBV5-8 and TRBJ2-2; 9 positions match TRBD1. CDR3 size: 14 residues. Germline V gene sequence: CDR1 SGHTS, CDR2 YDEGEE. V dropped 3 bases and J dropped 7; count of bases not matched to a gene: 4.

The rearrangement joins TRBV25-1 to TRBJ2-1; 10 bases are a match to TRBD2. The CDR3 is made up of 15 amino acids. Trimming cost V 6 bases and J 14 bases; bases outside gene matches: 16. CDR1 is MGHDK and CDR2 is SYGVNS in the germline V gene. This chain's CDR3 is CASSVSGGAVPTKFF. CDR3 DNA: TGTGCCAGCAGCGTCAGCGGGGGGGCCGTTCCGACCAAGTTCTTC.

This chain uses TRBV4-1 with TRBJ2-7, with 14 nucleotides matching TRBD2. The CDR3 is 15 amino acids. Germline V gene sequence: CDR1 MGHRA, CDR2 YSYEKL. The V gene end was trimmed by 1 base and the J gene end by 12 bases; junction bases not matched to a gene: 8. The CDR3 loop is CASSQAGLAGVVPYF. CDR3 nucleotide sequence: TGCGCCAGCAGCCAAGCGGGACTAGCGGGAGTAGTTCCGTACTTC.

This clone was detected only once. The gene calls are TRBV28 and TRBJ2-7; 7 bases align to TRBD1. The ends lost 4 bases at V and 0 bases at J; junction bases unmatched: 6. The CDR3 covers 15 residues. Looked up from germline, CDR1 is MDHEN and CDR2 is SYDVKM. CDR3 residues: CASSSMTGISYEQYF. Written as DNA, the CDR3 is TGTGCCAGCAGTTCAATGACAGGGATCTCCTACGAGCAGTACTTC. The full variable domain, in which reference TRBV28 and TRBJ2-7 provide the parts outside the CDR3, is DVKVTQSSRYLVKRTGEKVFLECVQDMDHENMFWYRQDPGLGLRLIYFSYDVKMKEKGDIPEGYSVSREKKERFSLILESASTNQTSMYLCASSSMTGISYEQYFGPGTRLTVT.

The sample holds one count of this clone. This chain connects TRBV4-3 to TRBJ2-1; D might be TRBD2 (7 bases). Germline V gives CDR1 LGHNA, CDR2 YSLEER. There are 16 residues in the CDR3. The V gene lost 0 bases and the J gene lost 7 bases, with 16 bases spanning the gap. Here the CDR3 DNA reads TGCGCCAGCAGCCAAGATCTTCGGGGGGCCATGAATGAGCAGTTCTTC. It encodes CASSQDLRGAMNEQFF.

The CDR3 here is CASSCTGTGPAYSNQPQHF. CDR3 DNA: TGTGCCAGCAGTTGTACCGGGACAGGGCCCGCTTATAGCAATCAGCCCCAGCATTTT. V is TRBV28 and J is TRBJ1-5; TRBD1 agrees at 9 bases. The CDR3 spans 19 residues. Germline CDR1 and CDR2: MDHEN and SYDVKM. The V gene end was trimmed by 4 bases and the J gene end by 0 bases; junction bases not matched to a gene: 13.

The chain recombines TRBV5-6 with TRBJ2-3, with D possibly TRBD2 on 5 matching bases. V was trimmed by 4 bases and J by 2 bases, leaving 14 bases between them. The germline CDR1 and CDR2 sequences are SGHDT and YYEEEE. The length of the CDR3 is 15 residues. CDR3 amino acids: CASSPGLENTDTQYF. Here the CDR3 DNA reads TGTGCCAGCAGCCCAGGACTGGAGAACACAGATACGCAGTATTTT.

As to this clone: The sample has other DNA sequences that encode this CDR3 too. The chain joins TRBV5-1 to TRBJ1-1; TRBD1 aligns across 9 bases. The CDR3 extends over 12 amino acids. The junction had 1 base not matched to a gene; V was cut back by 7 bases and J by 3 bases. Germline CDR1 SGHRS, CDR2 YFSETQ. The chain's CDR3 is CASGDRDTEAFF. CDR3 nucleotide sequence: TGCGCCAGCGGGGACAGGGACACTGAAGCTTTCTTT.

The chain is built from TRBV5-1 and TRBJ2-7; D gene ambiguous. Germline CDR1 reads SGHRS; CDR2 reads YFSETQ. The CDR3 sequence is 13 residues long. V was clipped by 2 bases and J by 3 bases, with 9 bases between them. CDR3 loop: CASSFGGIYEQYF. DNA of the CDR3: TGCGCCAGCAGCTTCGGCGGAATCTACGAGCAGTACTTC.

J is TRBJ2-7 and V is TRBV5-6; D might be TRBD1 (5 bases). Trimming pared 2 bases from V and 2 bases from J, leaving 8 bases between. The CDR3 contains 13 residues. Germline assignment: CDR1 SGHDT and CDR2 YYEEEE. The CDR3 protein is CASSFQGTYEQYF. The CDR3, as DNA: TGTGCCAGCAGCTTTCAGGGCACCTACGAGCAGTACTTC.

The CDR3 reads CASSPDRTYEQYF. The CDR3, as DNA: TGTGCCAGCAGCCCCGACAGGACCTACGAGCAGTACTTC. The rearrangement links TRBV5-4 to TRBJ2-7; D is perhaps TRBD1 (6 bases). Per the germline V gene, CDR1 is SGHNT and CDR2 is YYREEE (reference sequence). The V end was cut by 4 bases, the J end by 2 bases, with 10 bases between. The CDR3 has 13 amino acids.

V is TRBV5-1 and J is TRBJ1-1; maybe TRBD1 (6 bases). Germline V gives CDR1 SGHRS, CDR2 YFSETQ. V shed 3 bases and J shed 0 bases, with 24 bases lying between them. This CDR3 spans 19 amino acids. The CDR3 bases are TGCGCCAGCAGCTCGTCCGGGGGGGTTCGGGGGCTAATGAACACTGAAGCTTTCTTT. It specifies CASSSSGGVRGLMNTEAFF.

Worth noting for this clone: Other nucleotide sequences from this sample produce the same CDR3. V is TRBV20-1 and J is TRBJ1-1, with 8 bases matching TRBD1. The ends lost 7 bases at V and 6 bases at J; junction bases unmatched: 4. Germline V gene data show CDR1 as DFQATT and CDR2 as SNEGSKA (reference sequence). The CDR3 is 11 amino acids. The CDR3 bases are TGCAGTGTACCACAGGGGGCTGAAGCTTTCTTT. It encodes CSVPQGAEAFF.

This clone was seen a single time. The V gene is TRBV23-1, the J gene TRBJ2-7; D uncertain. TRBV23-1 is labeled an ORF, and its function is uncertain. This CDR3 region has 15 residues. Trimming removed 0 bases from V and 3 bases from J, with 12 bases in between. The CDR3, as DNA: TGCGCCAGCAGTCAATCGCCGCGTTACAGCTACGAGCAGTACTTC. Translating it yields CASSQSPRYSYEQYF.

J is TRBJ2-3 and V is TRBV5-8; 7 bases map to TRBD2. The V gene end was trimmed by 0 bases and the J gene end by 3 bases; junction bases not matched to a gene: 7. CDR3 length: 16 amino acids. Per the germline V gene, CDR1 is SGHTS and CDR2 is YDEGEE. CDR3 protein: CASSLGAGKGTDTQYF. CDR3 bases: TGTGCCAGCAGCTTGGGAGCGGGAAAAGGGACAGATACGCAGTATTTT.